This passage covers 23 T cell receptor beta chains from one sample sequenced in a study of blood T cell repertoires in COVID-19. The assay was immunoSEQ multiplex PCR, and TCRdb's table has in-frame clones only and misses some. This table has about 140,000 clones, roughly 73% appearing once. What was sequenced was peripheral blood. The receptors were sampled from a woman aged 50 to 60 with active or convalescent COVID-19.

V gene TRBV4-2 combines with J gene TRBJ2-2, with D unresolved. CDR3 length: 16 residues. Deletions cut 1 base from V and 1 base from J, with 10 bases between. Germline V gene sequence: CDR1 LGHNA, CDR2 YNFKEQ. The CDR3 here is CASSQVGRQNTGELFF. CDR3 DNA sequence: TGTGCCAGCAGCCAAGTCGGCAGGCAGAACACCGGGGAGCTGTTTTTT.

V and J are TRBV7-3 and TRBJ2-2; a possible D gene is TRBD2 (7 bases). Germline CDR1 and CDR2: SGHTA and FQGTGA. CDR3 length equals 12 residues. V dropped 8 bases and J dropped 8 bases, with 12 bases sitting between them. The CDR3 nucleotides are TGTGCCAGCCGGGGGGCTGGTGGGGAGCTGTTTTTT. Amino acids: CASRGAGGELFF. The entire variable domain, with the rest obtained from reference TRBV7-3 and TRBJ2-2, is as follows: GAGVSQTPSNKVTEKGKYVELRCDPISGHTALYWYRQSLGQGPEFLIYFQGTGAADDSGLPNDRFFAVRPEGSVSTLKIQRTERGDSAVYLCASRGAGGELFFGEGSRLTVL.

V gene TRBV4-3 combines with J gene TRBJ1-5, with unresolved D. This CDR3 contains 14 residues. CDR1 and CDR2 from the germline V gene are LGHNA and YSLEER. The V end lost 0 bases, the J end lost 7 bases, and 10 bases lay between the germline ends. Written as DNA, the CDR3 is TGCGCCAGCAGCCAAGAGGGTAGAGGACAGCCCCAGCATTTT. Protein product: CASSQEGRGQPQHF.

The genes are TRBV30 and TRBJ1-5; D possibly corresponds to TRBD1 (6 bases). Germline V lookup: CDR1 GTSNPN, CDR2 SVGIG (reference sequence). The CDR3 consists of 14 residues. Deletions cut 0 bases from V and 4 bases from J, with 10 bases between. CDR3 region: CAWSVSQGNQPQHF. The CDR3 DNA sequence: TGTGCCTGGAGTGTATCACAGGGAAATCAGCCCCAGCATTTT.

A few counts support this clone. The rearrangement joins TRBV7-3 to TRBJ1-1; unclear D gene. CDR3 length equals 13 residues. Germline V gene sequence: CDR1 SGHTA, CDR2 FQGTGA. V lost 3 bases to trimming and J lost 5 bases, with 10 bases between them. The CDR3 DNA sequence: TGTGCCAGCAGCTTGACAAGGAGGACTGAAGCTTTCTTT. This codes for CASSLTRRTEAFF.

The V gene is TRBV11-2, the J gene TRBJ1-2, with 10 bases that match TRBD1. V trimming: 4 bases; J trimming: 4 bases; junction bases outside the gene matches: 6. The CDR3 runs to 15 residues. From germline, CDR1 is SGHAT and CDR2 FQNNGV. The CDR3 spells CASSSRDRGRYGYTF. The CDR3 coding sequence is TGTGCCAGCAGCTCCCGGGACAGGGGACGCTATGGCTACACCTTC. The full variable domain, completed using reference TRBV11-2 and TRBJ1-2, is EAGVAQSPRYKIIEKRQSVAFWCNPISGHATLYWYQQILGQGPKLLIQFQNNGVVDDSQLPKDRFSAERLKGVDSTLKIQPAKLEDSAVYLCASSSRDRGRYGYTFGSGTRLTVV.

This clone was observed once. The chain uses TRBV5-1 and TRBJ2-6, with a tentative D call TRBD1 (5 bases). The CDR3 extends over 17 amino acids. The ends were cut back, 3 bases at V and 2 bases at J, with 15 bases in the middle. Germline lookup yields CDR1 SGHRS and CDR2 YFSETQ. The CDR3 region is CASSSDRGFAGANVLTF. CDR3 sequence (DNA): TGCGCCAGCAGCTCCGATAGGGGTTTCGCTGGGGCCAACGTCCTGACTTTC.

The rearrangement joins TRBV5-4 to TRBJ1-2; D possibly corresponds to TRBD1 (5 bases). The CDR3 has 15 residues. Trimming stripped 3 bases from V and 4 bases from J, with 16 bases between. The germline gives CDR1 SGHNT, CDR2 YYREEE (reference sequence). This CDR3 reads CASSYKGALGYGYTF. The CDR3 DNA reads as TGTGCCAGCAGCTATAAAGGGGCCCTTGGCTATGGCTACACCTTC.

This rearrangement joins TRBV24-1 to TRBJ2-2; TRBD1 aligns across 9 bases. Germline V CDR1 and CDR2: KGHDR, SFDVKD. The CDR3 sequence is 18 residues long. After removal of 5 bases from V and 4 bases from J, the junction contained 13 bases not matched to a gene. The CDR3 loop is CATSGAGTGRLGTGELFF. CDR3 DNA: TGTGCCACCAGTGGTGCCGGGACAGGGAGGCTCGGCACCGGGGAGCTGTTTTTT.

The chain joins TRBV7-9 to TRBJ2-3; D might be TRBD1 (6 bases). Trimming cost V 5 bases and J 2 bases, with 14 bases left between them. The germline gives CDR1 SEHNR, CDR2 FQNEAQ (reference sequence). The CDR3 covers 15 residues. CDR3 amino acids: CASSPTGTFTDTQYF. CDR3 nucleotides: TGTGCCAGCAGCCCTACAGGGACCTTCACAGATACGCAGTATTTT.

J is TRBJ1-1 and V is TRBV19; no clear D. Germline CDR1 reads LNHDA; CDR2 reads SQIVND (reference sequence). V was pared by 6 bases and J by 0 bases, with 8 bases between. This CDR3 comprises 13 residues. CDR3 region: CASRINMNTEAFF. The CDR3 DNA sequence: TGTGCCAGTAGAATCAACATGAACACTGAAGCTTTCTTT.

This clone has just a few counts. Other DNA sequences in this specimen translate into the identical CDR3. The rearrangement uses TRBV9 and TRBJ1-2, with unresolved D. Germline V gene sequence: CDR1 SGDLS, CDR2 YYNGEE. V lost 4 bases and J lost 0, with 4 bases in between. The CDR3 is 12 residues long. CDR3 region: CASSPSNYGYTF. CDR3 DNA sequence: TGTGCCAGCAGCCCTTCTAACTATGGCTACACCTTC. The full variable domain, in which reference TRBV9 and TRBJ1-2 provide the parts outside the CDR3, is DSGVTQTPKHLITATGQRVTLRCSPRSGDLSVYWYQQSLDQGLQFLIQYYNGEERAKGNILERFSAQQFPDLHSELNLSSLELGDSALYFCASSPSNYGYTFGSGTRLTVV.

This clone was detected only a few times. V and J are TRBV7-2 and TRBJ2-5; the D gene is possibly TRBD1 (5 bases). Germline V gene data show CDR1 as SGHTA and CDR2 as FQGNSA. Trimming stripped 5 bases from V and 3 bases from J, with 16 bases between. The CDR3 length is 15 residues. This CDR3 is CASSPGAHGKETQYF. CDR3 sequence (DNA): TGTGCCAGCAGCCCTGGGGCGCACGGCAAAGAGACCCAGTACTTC.

The rearrangement joins TRBV6-5 to TRBJ2-1; possible D gene TRBD2, 6 bases. The V and J ends lost 6 bases and 10 bases respectively, with 19 bases between them. Looked up from germline, CDR1 is MNHEY and CDR2 is SVGAGI. This CDR3 region has 14 residues. In DNA form, the CDR3 reads TGTGCCAGCAGCGGGGGATTCATCCTATCCGAGCAGTTCTTC. It yields the protein CASSGGFILSEQFF.

This clone was observed once. CDR3 region: CASSYTPSSLDRGRQPQHF. DNA of the CDR3: TGTGCCAGCAGTTACACGCCTTCCTCCTTGGACAGGGGGCGTCAGCCCCAGCATTTT. The V call is TRBV6-2 or TRBV6-3, the J call TRBJ1-5; 11 bases match TRBD1. CDR1 is MNHEY and CDR2 is SVGEGT in the germline V gene. CDR3 size: 19 residues. Trimming removed 2 bases from V and 6 bases from J; junction bases left unmatched: 15.

The CDR3 DNA reads as TGTGCCAGCAGTTGGAGCTCCTATAATTCACCCCTCCACTTT. Translating it yields CASSWSSYNSPLHF. The V gene is TRBV25-1, the J gene TRBJ1-6, with D hard to call. Trimming took 5 bases from V and 0 from J, leaving 5 bases between them. The CDR3 spans 14 residues. Germline CDR1 and CDR2: MGHDK and SYGVNS. The full variable domain, in which reference TRBV25-1 and TRBJ1-6 provide the parts outside the CDR3, is EADIYQTPRYLVIGTGKKITLECSQTMGHDKMYWYQQDPGMELHLIHYSYGVNSTEKGDLSSESTVSRIRTEHFPLTLESARPSHTSQYLCASSWSSYNSPLHFGNGTRLTVT.

The chain couples TRBV18 to TRBJ1-1; the match to TRBD1 covers 10 bases. CDR3 size: 18 residues. V dropped 0 bases and J dropped 0; count of bases not matched to a gene: 7. Germline V gene sequence: CDR1 KGHSH, CDR2 LQKENI. The CDR3 nucleotides read TGTGCCAGCTCACCACCGGGGACAGGGGTCTTTATGAACACTGAAGCTTTCTTT. Protein: CASSPPGTGVFMNTEAFF.

This sequence joins TRBV20-1 and TRBJ1-2; D is ambiguous. The CDR3 sequence is 10 residues long. Germline CDR1 and CDR2: DFQATT and SNEGSKA (reference sequence). Trimming removed 6 bases at V and 8 bases at J, with 10 bases between. The CDR3 DNA is TGCAGTGCCATTGTTGGCGGCTACACCTTC. It specifies CSAIVGGYTF.

The rearrangement uses TRBV9 and TRBJ2-7, with 9 bases lining up with TRBD1. From germline, CDR1 is SGDLS and CDR2 YYNGEE. V trimming: 4 bases; J trimming: 2 bases; junction bases outside the gene matches: 4. The CDR3 runs 14 residues. CDR3 coding DNA: TGTGCCAGCAGCACGACAGGGGGGACCTACGAGCAGTACTTC. Translation: CASSTTGGTYEQYF. Using reference TRBV9 and TRBJ2-7 for the parts outside the CDR3, the full variable domain is DSGVTQTPKHLITATGQRVTLRCSPRSGDLSVYWYQQSLDQGLQFLIQYYNGEERAKGNILERFSAQQFPDLHSELNLSSLELGDSALYFCASSTTGGTYEQYFGPGTRLTVT.

The chain is built from TRBV18 and TRBJ2-5; maybe TRBD2 (6 bases). This CDR3 contains 15 residues. The ends were cut back, 6 bases at V and 1 base at J, with 15 bases in the middle. Germline CDR1 and CDR2: KGHSH and LQKENI. In DNA form, the CDR3 reads TGTGCCAGCTCCTCTGTCGCGGGGAGCCAAGAGACCCAGTACTTC. Amino acid sequence: CASSSVAGSQETQYF.

The chain is built from TRBV7-2 and TRBJ2-3; TRBD2 is a possible D gene (6 bases). CDR1 is SGHTA, CDR2 FQGNSA, per germline. This CDR3 comprises 17 residues. Trimming left V 4 bases short and J 5 bases short, with 22 bases between. CDR3 in DNA: TGTGCCAGCAGCTCACGCGGGGCCCAGGAAGTGGGAGATACGCAGTATTTT. It is translated as CASSSRGAQEVGDTQYF.

This chain connects TRBV4-3 to TRBJ2-7; 8 bases fit TRBD1. The CDR3 runs 15 residues. Germline CDR1 LGHNA, CDR2 YSLEER. Germline trimming cut 2 bases from V and 2 bases from J; bases unmatched to any gene: 5. The CDR3 loop reads CASSQSRTGTYEQYF. CDR3 in DNA: TGCGCCAGCAGCCAATCACGGACAGGGACCTACGAGCAGTACTTC.

CDR3: CASSHLYAEGGETQYF. The CDR3 coding sequence is TGTGCCAGCAGCCATCTATACGCTGAGGGGGGGGAGACCCAGTACTTC. V is TRBV4-2 and J is TRBJ2-5; maybe TRBD2 (7 bases). This CDR3 comprises 16 residues. The germline V gene has CDR1 LGHNA and CDR2 YNFKEQ. The ends were cut back, 3 bases at V and 5 bases at J, with 19 bases in the middle.